This paragraph covers one T cell receptor (beta chain) sequence. Its antigen is unknown. This record comes from a study of cytomegalovirus exposure and HLA in healthy donors. The protocol was immunoSEQ multiplex PCR, while the TCRdb copy is restricted to in-frame clones and leaves out a portion. The sample yields 110,000 to 150,000 clones, approximately 90% seen once. Study observations and caveats: Cytomegalovirus status, reportedly, was diagnosed with high specificity and sensitivity by the classifier. Three CMV-associated chains proved CMV antigen-specific in vitro.

This CDR3 has 16 amino acids. Trimming stripped 5 bases from V and 4 bases from J, with 20 bases between. Germline CDR1 and CDR2: SEHNR and FQNEAQ (reference sequence). V gene TRBV7-9 combines with J gene TRBJ1-1; possible D gene TRBD1, 5 bases. Material: PBMCs. This TCR came from a man aged 18 to 30 in good health and CMV-seronegative. The CDR3 bases are TGTGCCAGCAGCCGTCATAGGGCGGGCGGGGGCACTGAAGCTTTCTTT. Translating gives CASSRHRAGGGTEAFF.